This entry features one T cell receptor beta chain sequence. This entry comes from a study of T cell repertoires and Cas9 in healthy adults. Across the whole study: SpCas9-reactive CD4 and CD8 T cells were characterized for potency, cytotoxicity and lineage.

The method was immunoSEQ multiplex PCR; TCRdb's version includes in-frame clones alone and lacks a portion of them. The data contain 1,500 to 1,700 clones, approximately 93% of them singletons. General observations from the study: A preexisting SpCas9-directed effector T cell response was described as ubiquitous in the healthy humans studied. SpCas9-reactive regulatory T cells reportedly mitigated SpCas9-reactive effector T cells in vitro.

The germline V and J ends were trimmed by 1 base and 7 bases, with 11 bases remaining between them. Germline CDR1 and CDR2: MNHNS and SASEGT. This CDR3 spans 14 amino acids. The receptor was derived from a human donor in good health. Source material: SpCas9-reactive CD4+ effector T cells (CD137+, CD154-, CD25-, CD127+) from PBMCs; culture status not recorded. V gene TRBV6-1 combines with J gene TRBJ1-5, with D possibly being TRBD1 (6 bases). CDR3 sequence reads: CASSEGAGVQPQHF. In DNA form, the CDR3 reads TGTGCCAGCAGTGAAGGGGCAGGGGTCCAGCCCCAGCATTTT.